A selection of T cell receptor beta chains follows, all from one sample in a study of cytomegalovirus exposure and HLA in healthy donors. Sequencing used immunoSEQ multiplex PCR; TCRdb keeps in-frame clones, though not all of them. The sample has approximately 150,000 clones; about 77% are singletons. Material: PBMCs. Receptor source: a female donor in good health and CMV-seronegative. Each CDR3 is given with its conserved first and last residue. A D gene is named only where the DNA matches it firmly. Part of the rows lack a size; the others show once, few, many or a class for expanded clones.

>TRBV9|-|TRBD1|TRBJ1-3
TGTGCCAGCAGCGGGACAGGCGCTGGAAACACCATATATTTT
CASSGTGAGNTIYF
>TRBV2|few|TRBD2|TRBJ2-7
TGTGCCAGCAGACAGTCTGGGACTAGCGGGAGGTACGAGCAGTACTTC
CASRQSGTSGRYEQYF
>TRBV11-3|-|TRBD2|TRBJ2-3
TGTGCCAGCAGCTTATGGGGACTAGCGGGAGCGGTCGCAGATACGCAGTATTTT
CASSLWGLAGAVADTQYF
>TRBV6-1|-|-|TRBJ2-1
TGTGCCAGCAGTCTTCAGGGGCAAGTCAACAATGAGCAGTTCTTC
CASSLQGQVNNEQFF
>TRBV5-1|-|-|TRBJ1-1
TGCGCCAGCAGCTCGGGTGTGCGGTACGCAGATAAAGAAGCTTTCTTT
CASSSGVRYADKEAFF
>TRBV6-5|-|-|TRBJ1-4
TGTGCCAGCAGTCCAGGTCATGAAAAACTGTTTTTT
CASSPGHEKLFF
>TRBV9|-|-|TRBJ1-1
TGTGCCAGCAGCGTAGGGAGTCCCAGGGCCACTGAAGCTTTCTTT
CASSVGSPRATEAFF
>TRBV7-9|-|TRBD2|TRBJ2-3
TGTGCCAGCAGCTTATTCGCTAGCGGGGGAGATACGCAGTATTTT
CASSLFASGGDTQYF
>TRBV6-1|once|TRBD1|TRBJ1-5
TGTGCCAGCAGGGCTGACAGGGGACCTCCTCAGCCCCAGCATTTT
CASRADRGPPQPQHF
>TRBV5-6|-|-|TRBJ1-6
TGTGCCAGCAGCTGGAGGACGTCCCAGGCTAATTCACCCCTCCACTTT
CASSWRTSQANSPLHF
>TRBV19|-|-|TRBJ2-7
TGTGCCAGTAGTATGTCCCCCGGCGAGCAGTACTTC
CASSMSPGEQYF
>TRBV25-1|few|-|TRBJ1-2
TGTGCCAGCAGTATTACCGGGACACCCATAGCCCACTTC
CASSITGTPIAHF
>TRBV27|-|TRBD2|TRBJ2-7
TGTGCCAGCAGTTTATTCCCCAGCGGGGGACACTACGAGCAGTACTTC
CASSLFPSGGHYEQYF
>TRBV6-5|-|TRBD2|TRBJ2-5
TGTGCCAGCAGTCGGACTAGCCGGGAGACCCAGTACTTC
CASSRTSRETQYF
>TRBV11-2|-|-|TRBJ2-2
TGTGCCAGCAGCTTAGGAGCACAGTTGAACACCGGGGAGCTGTTTTTT
CASSLGAQLNTGELFF
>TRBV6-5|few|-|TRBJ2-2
TGTGCCAGCAGTTACGGGTTAAGCGCCGGGGAGCTGTTTTTT
CASSYGLSAGELFF